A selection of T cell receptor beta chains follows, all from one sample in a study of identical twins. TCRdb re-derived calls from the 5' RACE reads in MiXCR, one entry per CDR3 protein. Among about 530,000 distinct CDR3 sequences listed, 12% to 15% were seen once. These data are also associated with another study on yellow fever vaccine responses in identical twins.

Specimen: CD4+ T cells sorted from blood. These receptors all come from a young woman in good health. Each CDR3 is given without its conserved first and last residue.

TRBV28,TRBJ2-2,ASSFDRSGKPGELF
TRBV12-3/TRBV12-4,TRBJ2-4,ASSFWGAKNIQY
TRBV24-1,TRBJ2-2,ATSTTVGRTANTGELF
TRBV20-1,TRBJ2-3,SANGGAGSNTDTQY
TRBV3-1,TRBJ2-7,ASSQLASSSYEQY
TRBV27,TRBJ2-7,VSSLAVTGQGYEQY
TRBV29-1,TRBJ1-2,SVSTGQSYGYT
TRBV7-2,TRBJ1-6,ASSSDRDSPLH
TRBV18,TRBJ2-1,ASSSLALSYNEQF
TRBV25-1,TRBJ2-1,ASQSIGMLNEQF
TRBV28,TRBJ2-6,ASSFLKTGANVLT
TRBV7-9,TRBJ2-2,ASITPGLATGELF
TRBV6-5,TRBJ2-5,ASSYPLQGGRQETQY
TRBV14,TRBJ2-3,ASSQASGRATDTQY
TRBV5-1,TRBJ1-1,ASSLGTASEAF
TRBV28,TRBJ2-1,ASSPSGLAGAHYNEQF
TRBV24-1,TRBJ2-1,ATAETGPNEQF
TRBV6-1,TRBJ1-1,ASSGRDGVGTEAF
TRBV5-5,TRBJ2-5,ASTNRGGETQY
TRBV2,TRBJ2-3,ASTWTLGTDTQY
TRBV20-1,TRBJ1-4,SARDSVYSEKLF
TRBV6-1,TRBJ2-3,ASILDGGADTQY
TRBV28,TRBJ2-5,ASSWITHRDRVETQY
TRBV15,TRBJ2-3,ATSRGVESDTQY
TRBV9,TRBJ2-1,ASSVGGGKSYNEQF
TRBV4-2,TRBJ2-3,ASSPVGAGTDTQY
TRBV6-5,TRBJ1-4,ASSLDREKLF
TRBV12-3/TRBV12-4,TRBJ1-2,ASSLGGGYGYT
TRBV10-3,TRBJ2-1,AISGLTSGVYNEQF
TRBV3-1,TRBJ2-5,ASSPGYGVGETQY
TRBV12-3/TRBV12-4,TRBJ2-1,ASSPGTGGWSGSYNEQF
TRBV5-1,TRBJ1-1,ASRAREGMNTEAF
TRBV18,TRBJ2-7,ASSPPTAYEQY
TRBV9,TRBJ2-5,ASSPPGTGGETQY
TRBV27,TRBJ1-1,ASSNRGMNTEAF
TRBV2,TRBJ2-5,ASSEARLAGTETQY
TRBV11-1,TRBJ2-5,ASSLWETREETQY
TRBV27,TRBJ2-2,ASSSQGGIRELF
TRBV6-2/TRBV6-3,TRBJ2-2,ASKDAGPANTGELF
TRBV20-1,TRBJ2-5,SAAELAGGIASQETQY
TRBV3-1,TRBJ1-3,ASSQKGGSGNTIY
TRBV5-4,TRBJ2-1,ASSLVGHNEQF
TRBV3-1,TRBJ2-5,ASSQNPVGRGYRQETQY
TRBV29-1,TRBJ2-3,SCIRDYTDTQY
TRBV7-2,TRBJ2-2,ASSLVAGRYTGELF
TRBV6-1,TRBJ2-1,ASSEVEPRPYNEQF
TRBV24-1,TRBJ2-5,ATSDDRVGSETQY
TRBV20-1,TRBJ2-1,SATLAGRYNEQF
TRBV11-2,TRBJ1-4,ASSGRTGLDEKLF
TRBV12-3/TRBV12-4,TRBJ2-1,ASSRKREGPFVKQF
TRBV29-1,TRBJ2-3,SVEERGGPTDTQY
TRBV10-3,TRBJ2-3,AISDRRTDTQY
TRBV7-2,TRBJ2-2,ASSLIWTGELF
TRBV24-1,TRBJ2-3,ATSDRLAGEDTQY